The present T cell receptor (beta chain) was sequenced within a study of blood T cell repertoires in COVID-19. Looking at the study overall: The study drew acute and convalescent COVID-19 samples from the United States, Italy and Spain. PBMCs, B-cell-depleted T cells, or T cells provided the cDNA or gDNA that made up the material.

The CDR3 runs 13 residues. Germline V lookup: CDR1 MGHRA, CDR2 YSYEKL. The ends were cut back, 3 bases at V and 7 bases at J, with 12 bases in the middle. The authors' processing: The assay estimated nucleated cells by amplifying reference gene primers. Sequencing used immunoSEQ multiplex PCR; TCRdb keeps in-frame clones, though not all of them. The DNA gave D and trimming, while V, J and clone size come from that table. The sample has 100,000 to 150,000 clones, roughly 90% seen once. Sequencing was done on a sample of peripheral blood. This chain links TRBV4-1 with TRBJ1-1, with a tentative D call TRBD1 (6 bases). The clonotype originates from a man between 65 and 80 years old with active COVID-19. The CDR3 loop reads CASSQTGWGEAFF. In DNA form, the CDR3 reads TGCGCCAGCAGCCAGACAGGATGGGGTGAAGCTTTCTTT.